These 32 T cell receptor beta chains originate from one sample sequenced in a study of Tregs in tolerant kidney transplant recipients. Assay used: immunoSEQ multiplex PCR; TCRdb lists only in-frame clones, some missing. In all, the sample yields around 33,000 clones. Sequences were derived from CD8+ T cells from blood, sampled before the transplant. These receptors were obtained from a human donor who received a combined kidney and bone marrow transplant.

In the case of this clone: The read is 3 residues too short to cover the CDR3 end, so that end is filled in from the germline J gene. V gene TRBV2 combines with J gene TRBJ2-5; TRBD1 matches at 9 bases. The CDR3 has 15 residues. After removal of 3 bases from V and 4 bases from J, the junction contained 6 bases not matched to a gene. Germline assignment: CDR1 SNHLY and CDR2 FYNNEI. CDR3 loop: CASSDRDREAETQYF. The sequenced CDR3 bases are TGTGCCAGCAGTGACCGGGACAGGGAAGCAGAGACC.

Notes on this clone: The read gets to within 3 residues of the CDR3 end, and the germline J gene fills in the rest. V is TRBV7-8 and J is TRBJ2-7, with D unclear. Per the germline V gene, CDR1 is SGHVS and CDR2 is FQNEAQ. The CDR3 has 12 residues. Trimming removed 5 bases from V and 0 bases from J, with 5 bases in between. The CDR3 here is CASSTSSYEQYF. The sequenced CDR3 bases are TGTGCCAGCAGCACAAGCTCCTACGAG.

Regarding this clone: From the germline J gene comes the end of the CDR3, since the read stops 3 residues before it. The V and J genes are TRBV10-3 and TRBJ2-1, with TRBD2 matching over 9 bases. The ends lost 8 bases at V and 8 bases at J; junction bases unmatched: 10. The CDR3 is 14 amino acids. Looked up from germline, CDR1 is ENHRY and CDR2 is SYGVKD. The CDR3 bases that were read are TGTGCCATCGGGGCGGGAGGGCCAGGGGATGAG. Protein: CAIGAGGPGDE. The full CDR3 protein is CAIGAGGPGDEQFF.

For this clone: The read terminates 3 residues before the CDR3 end, so the remaining end is supplied by the germline J gene. J is TRBJ2-1 and V is TRBV19, with D unresolved. Trimming took 5 bases from V and 2 from J, leaving 7 bases between them. CDR3 length: 13 amino acids. The germline V gene encodes CDR1 LNHDA and CDR2 SQIVND (reference sequence). The CDR3: CASSPRTYNEQFF. The part of the CDR3 DNA that was read is TGTGCCAGTAGTCCCAGGACCTACAATGAG.

Considering frequency, this clone is medium-sized. The CDR3 extends 3 residues past the end of the read, so its final part is completed from the germline J gene. Different DNA sequences within this sample yield the same CDR3. The gene calls are TRBV5-4 and TRBJ1-1; 10 bases line up with TRBD1. After removal of 4 bases from V and 4 bases from J, the junction contained 4 bases not matched to a gene. CDR1 and CDR2 (germline): SGHNT, YYREEE (reference sequence). This CDR3 contains 14 residues. CDR3 bases read: TGTGCCAGCAGCCCCCGGACAGGGGGCACTGAA. Translation: CASSPRTGGTE. The whole CDR3 protein reads CASSPRTGGTEAFF.

For this clone: Sequencing ends 3 residues short of the CDR3 end; the germline J gene provides the rest. The gene calls are TRBV6-4 and TRBJ2-5; 11 bases map to TRBD1. The trim removed 6 bases at V and 0 bases at J, leaving 9 bases unmatched. Germline V gives CDR1 MRHNA, CDR2 SNTAGT. This CDR3 has 17 residues. The part of the CDR3 DNA that was read is TGTGCCAGCAGGGACAGGGGGCCGCTGGGGTACCAAGAGACC. Protein sequence: CASRDRGPLGYQET. The CDR3 in full is CASRDRGPLGYQETQYF.

As for this clone: Sequencing ends 3 residues short of the CDR3 end; the germline J gene provides the rest. The J gene is TRBJ2-5, the V gene TRBV10-3, with D tentatively TRBD1 (5 bases). The CDR3 extends over 15 amino acids. Germline V gives CDR1 ENHRY, CDR2 SYGVKD. V was shortened by 7 bases and J by 1 base, with 16 bases between the two germline ends. The sequenced part of the CDR3 DNA is TGTGCCATCAAGCCAGGGAACAAGATCCAAGAGACC. Translated, it gives CAIKPGNKIQET. The entire CDR3 reads CAIKPGNKIQETQYF.

Regarding this clone: The read ends 3 residues before the CDR3 terminus; that terminus is restored from the germline J gene. The chain combines TRBV10-2 with TRBJ2-5; the match to TRBD2 covers 11 bases. CDR1 and CDR2 from the germline V gene are WSHSY and SAAADI. The CDR3 has 16 residues. J gave up 7 bases and V 3 bases, and 10 bases lay outside the gene matches. CDR3 DNA, as far as it was read: TGCGCCAGCAGTGAACTGGGGACTAGCGGTGGATGGACC. It codes for CASSELGTSGGWT. The full-length CDR3 reads as CASSELGTSGGWTQYF.

Details on this clone: The read finishes 3 residues shy of the CDR3 end, and the germline J gene is used to complete it. The chain combines TRBV5-6 with TRBJ2-3; the match to TRBD2 covers 13 bases. V trimming: 4 bases; J trimming: 2 bases; junction bases outside the gene matches: 1. The CDR3 length is 15 residues. The V gene's germline CDR1 is SGHDT and CDR2 YYEEEE. Incomplete CDR3 DNA: TGTGCCAGCAGCGGGACTAGCGGGATCACAGATACG. Protein: CASSGTSGITDT. The whole CDR3 sequence is CASSGTSGITDTQYF.

A word on this clone: The missing CDR3 end, 3 residues past where the read stops, is filled in from the germline J gene. The rearrangement uses TRBV11-3 and TRBJ2-2, with D maybe TRBD2 (5 bases). The length of the CDR3 is 14 residues. Germline V CDR1 and CDR2: SGHNT, YENEEA. Between the trimmed V and J ends, which lost 7 bases and 6 bases, there was a span of 15 bases. The CDR3 loop is CASTSRERPGELFF. CDR3 DNA, as far as it was read: TGTGCCAGCACCTCTAGGGAGCGGCCCGGGGAG.

A word on this clone: The CDR3 end lies 3 residues beyond the end of the read and is filled in from the germline J gene. The rearrangement links TRBV20-1 to TRBJ2-1; 8 positions agree with TRBD1. CDR1 is DFQATT, CDR2 SNEGSKA, per germline (reference sequence). The V gene end was trimmed by 6 bases and the J gene end by 1 base; junction bases not matched to a gene: 11. This CDR3 has 16 residues. The CDR3 loop reads CSATLQGAQSYNEQFF. The CDR3 bases that were read are TGCAGTGCAACCCTCCAGGGGGCTCAATCCTACAATGAG.

Details on this clone: The read terminates 3 residues ahead of where the CDR3 ends, so the germline J gene completes it. The chain uses TRBV6-4 and TRBJ2-3, with a tentative D call TRBD2 (6 bases). This CDR3 spans 14 amino acids. The V and J ends lost 4 bases and 1 base respectively, with 9 bases between them. Germline V gene lookup returns CDR1 MRHNA and CDR2 SNTAGT. Incomplete CDR3 DNA: TGTGCCAGCAGTGCCCCTAGCGGCACAGATACG. It translates to CASSAPSGTDT. The full CDR3 is CASSAPSGTDTQYF.

On this clone: The read stops 3 residues short of the end of the CDR3; the missing end is completed from the germline J gene. This chain joins TRBV7-8 and TRBJ1-3; D is undetermined. The length of the CDR3 is 15 residues. Germline V CDR1 and CDR2: SGHVS, FQNEAQ. V was trimmed by 2 bases and J by 0 bases, leaving 8 bases between them. Incomplete CDR3 DNA: TGTGCCAGCAGCTTAAGCGCCTACTCTGGAAACACC. Its translation: CASSLSAYSGNT. The complete CDR3 reads CASSLSAYSGNTIYF.

Turning to this clone: The read ends 3 residues before the CDR3 terminus; that terminus is restored from the germline J gene. The chain carries TRBV20-1 and TRBJ2-1; the match to TRBD2 covers 11 bases. The J segment lost 6 bases and the V segment lost 4 bases, leaving 11 bases of the junction unmatched. CDR3 length: 16 amino acids. The germline V gene has CDR1 DFQATT and CDR2 SNEGSKA (reference sequence). CDR3 amino acids: CSATYPGLADLNEQFF. Incomplete CDR3 DNA: TGCAGTGCTACCTACCCGGGACTAGCGGACCTCAATGAG.

Worth noting for this clone: The read terminates 3 residues ahead of where the CDR3 ends, so the germline J gene completes it. The chain employs TRBV6-2 or TRBV6-3 and TRBJ2-1, with 11 bases fitting TRBD2. V shed 6 bases and J 4 bases; nucleotides not matched to a gene: 8. The CDR3 covers 16 residues. Germline V gene data show CDR1 as MNHEY and CDR2 as SVGEGT. CDR3 DNA (partial): TGTGCCAGCAGCTCGAGACTAGCGGGGTCTTACAATGAG. This codes for CASSSRLAGSYNE. The full CDR3 protein is CASSSRLAGSYNEQFF.

Concerning this clone: The CDR3 end is not reached by the read, which stops 3 residues before it; the germline J gene fills it in. The chain links TRBV30 to TRBJ2-1; 13 nucleotides match TRBD2. Trimming at V came to 2 bases and at J to 3 bases, leaving 4 bases not matched to a gene. The CDR3 covers 16 residues. Germline CDR1 reads GTSNPN; CDR2 reads SVGIG (reference sequence). Incomplete CDR3 DNA: TGTGCCTGGAGTAGAGGGACTAGCGGGATCTACAATGAG. This codes for CAWSRGTSGIYNE. The whole CDR3 protein is CAWSRGTSGIYNEQFF.

In the case of this clone: With the read ending 3 residues before the CDR3 end, the germline J gene is used to fill in that end. V gene TRBV19 combines with J gene TRBJ2-2, with 12 bases matching TRBD2. The trim removed 4 bases at V and 8 bases at J, leaving 11 bases unmatched. Germline V gene lookup returns CDR1 LNHDA and CDR2 SQIVND (reference sequence). The CDR3 has 17 residues. The CDR3 here is CASSRGLAGTLSGELFF. The part of the CDR3 DNA that was read is TGTGCCAGTAGTAGAGGACTAGCGGGAACGCTTTCTGGGGAG.

Worth noting for this clone: The read gets to within 3 residues of the CDR3 end, and the germline J gene fills in the rest. The rearrangement uses TRBV9 and TRBJ2-3; 10 bases match TRBD2. Germline V gene sequence: CDR1 SGDLS, CDR2 YYNGEE. There are 15 residues in the CDR3. V was pared by 6 bases and J by 2 bases, with 6 bases of the junction left unmatched. The DNA read from the CDR3 is TGTGCCAGCAACCCCGGGACTAGCGACACAGATACG. It is translated as CASNPGTSDTDT. The whole CDR3 reads CASNPGTSDTDTQYF.

Of note for this clone: The missing CDR3 end, 3 residues past where the read stops, is filled in from the germline J gene. The rearrangement joins TRBV10-2 to TRBJ2-1, with 12 bases identical to TRBD2. With 3 bases clipped from V and 2 bases from J, the junction kept 8 bases outside the gene matches. This CDR3 comprises 18 residues. Germline CDR1 is WSHSY and CDR2 is SAAADI. CDR3: CASSDTSGRSSPYNEQFF. Partial CDR3 DNA: TGCGCCAGCAGTGATACTAGCGGGAGGTCTAGCCCCTACAATGAG.

In regard to this clone: Sequencing ends 3 residues short of the CDR3 end; the germline J gene provides the rest. The rearrangement joins TRBV19 to TRBJ2-7; maybe TRBD2 (5 bases). The CDR3 has 13 amino acids. Trimming stripped 8 bases from V and 2 bases from J, with 13 bases between. Germline V gene lookup returns CDR1 LNHDA and CDR2 SQIVND (reference sequence). CDR3 DNA, as far as it was read: TGTGCCAGTGCAGCGGCAGCAGCCTACGAG. Its translation is CASAAAAAYE. The entire CDR3 protein reads CASAAAAAYEQYF.

Remarks on this clone: Read coverage stops 3 residues before the CDR3 terminus; the germline J gene supplies the remainder. This chain joins TRBV7-9 and TRBJ2-7; possibly TRBD1 for D (6 bases). CDR1 is SEHNR, CDR2 FQNEAQ, per germline (reference sequence). The CDR3 contains 15 residues. Trimming removed 2 bases at V and 1 base at J, with 12 bases between. CDR3 bases read: TGTGCCAGCAGCTTAACTACAGGGCCGTCCTACGAG. The encoded protein is CASSLTTGPSYE. The entire CDR3 sequence reads CASSLTTGPSYEQYF.

Concerning this clone: Read coverage stops 3 residues before the CDR3 terminus; the germline J gene supplies the remainder. The V and J genes are TRBV13 and TRBJ1-5; D perhaps matches TRBD1 (6 bases). Trimming took 4 bases from V and 1 from J, leaving 14 bases between them. The length of the CDR3 is 16 residues. Germline lookup yields CDR1 PRHDT and CDR2 FYEKMQ (reference sequence). The CDR3 loop is CASSSRTDGSNQPQHF. The DNA read from the CDR3 is TGTGCCAGCAGCTCCAGGACAGACGGAAGCAATCAGCCC.

Turning to this clone: The observed sequence ends 3 residues before the CDR3 terminus, with the missing tail filled in from the germline J gene. This sequence joins TRBV29-1 and TRBJ1-1; D is unclear. V was clipped by 5 bases and J by 0 bases, with 4 bases between them. The germline gives CDR1 SQVTM, CDR2 ANQGSEA. CDR3 length: 11 residues. CDR3 region: CSVTMNTEAFF. The DNA read from the CDR3 is TGCAGCGTTACAATGAACACTGAA.

Remarks on this clone: The read stops 3 residues short of the end of the CDR3; the missing end is completed from the germline J gene. The rearrangement joins TRBV5-1 to TRBJ2-1; tentative D call: TRBD2 (5 bases). V was trimmed by 0 bases and J by 8 bases, leaving 6 bases between them. This CDR3 contains 12 residues. Per germline, CDR1 SGHRS and CDR2 YFSETQ. CDR3 bases read: TGCGCCAGCAGCTTGGACGGGGATGAG. Amino acids: CASSLDGDE. The full-length CDR3 reads as CASSLDGDEQFF.

Note on this clone: The CDR3 end is not reached by the read, which stops 3 residues before it; the germline J gene fills it in. The chain recombines TRBV19 with TRBJ1-1, with 7 bases that match TRBD1. The CDR3 loop spans 12 amino acids. Per the germline V gene, CDR1 is LNHDA and CDR2 is SQIVND (reference sequence). V trimming: 6 bases; J trimming: 4 bases; junction bases outside the gene matches: 2. CDR3 DNA (partial): TGTGCCAGTAGGACAGGGACCACTGAA. Translated: CASRTGTTE. In full, the CDR3 is CASRTGTTEAFF. The full variable domain, completed using reference TRBV19 and TRBJ1-1, is DGGITQSPKYLFRKEGQNVTLSCEQNLNHDAMYWYRQDPGQGLRLIYYSQIVNDFQKGDIAEGYSVSREKKESFPLTVTSAQKNPTAFYLCASRTGTTEAFFGQGTRLTVV.

As concerns this clone: The sequence runs out 3 residues before the end of the CDR3; the remainder is reconstructed from the germline J gene. The chain couples TRBV4-2 to TRBJ2-1; 12 bases line up with TRBD2. The germline CDR1 and CDR2 sequences are LGHNA and YNFKEQ. Trimming cost V 0 bases and J 3 bases; bases outside gene matches: 9. CDR3 size: 19 residues. The CDR3 sequence is CASSQESLAGGPIYNEQFF. CDR3 DNA (partial): TGTGCCAGCAGCCAAGAATCCCTAGCGGGAGGGCCTATCTACAATGAG.

A remark on this clone: Coverage ceases 3 residues before the CDR3 finishes, and the germline J gene fills in the end. The chain links TRBV4-1 to TRBJ1-5, with 8 bases lining up with TRBD1. The CDR3 length is 13 residues. Germline V gives CDR1 MGHRA, CDR2 YSYEKL. V dropped 4 bases and J dropped 6; count of bases not matched to a gene: 2. CDR3 region: CASSPRGLQPQHF. The part of the CDR3 DNA that was read is TGCGCCAGCAGCCCCAGGGGGCTTCAGCCC.

In the case of this clone: The read gets to within 3 residues of the CDR3 end, and the germline J gene fills in the rest. The V and J genes are TRBV7-9 and TRBJ2-7; 8 bases agree with TRBD1. V gave up 5 bases and J gave up 4 bases; unmatched junction bases: 7. Germline CDR1 and CDR2: SEHNR and FQNEAQ (reference sequence). The CDR3 runs to 14 residues. The sequenced part of the CDR3 DNA is TGTGCCAGCAGCCCCGGGACAGGCGTATACGAG. Translating gives CASSPGTGVYE. The whole CDR3 protein is CASSPGTGVYEQYF.

With regard to this clone: The read ends 3 residues before the CDR3 terminus; that terminus is restored from the germline J gene. The chain couples TRBV12-5 to TRBJ1-1, with D uncertain. The V end was cut by 2 bases, the J end by 0 bases, with 4 bases between. The CDR3 has 13 residues. Germline V gene lookup returns CDR1 LGHNT and CDR2 FRNRAP. Incomplete CDR3 DNA: TGTGCTAGTGGTTTGCGGGTGAACACTGAA. Its translation is CASGLRVNTE. The whole CDR3 sequence is CASGLRVNTEAFF.

To note about this clone: The CDR3 end is not reached by the read, which stops 3 residues before it; the germline J gene fills it in. This chain connects TRBV19 to TRBJ2-7; 12 bases line up with TRBD2. CDR1 LNHDA and CDR2 SQIVND come from the germline V gene (reference sequence). This CDR3 is built from 18 residues. V lost 3 bases and J lost 2; bases outside the gene matches: 11. The CDR3 region is CASSIGLAGWGLTYEQYF. The sequenced CDR3 bases are TGTGCCAGTAGTATCGGACTAGCGGGATGGGGGCTGACCTACGAG.

As for this clone: Read sequence stops 3 residues before the CDR3 end, and the germline J gene provides the missing end. The rearrangement links TRBV2 to TRBJ2-7; D is unresolved. V was cut by 7 bases and J by 3 bases, with 13 bases left in between. The CDR3 covers 13 residues. CDR1 and CDR2 from the germline V gene are SNHLY and FYNNEI. CDR3 region: CASMGVEHYEQYF. The DNA read from the CDR3 is TGTGCCAGCATGGGCGTAGAGCACTACGAG.

By frequency, this clone is medium-sized. The part of the CDR3 DNA that was read is TGTGCCAGCAGAAAGGGGGCTACCTATAATTCACCC. It translates to CASRKGATYNSP. The whole CDR3 sequence is CASRKGATYNSPLHF. This rearrangement joins TRBV28 to TRBJ1-6; TRBD1 agrees at 7 bases. The read finishes 3 residues shy of the CDR3 end, and the germline J gene is used to complete it. Germline V CDR1 and CDR2: MDHEN, SYDVKM. The CDR3 runs 15 residues. The junction had 4 bases not matched to a gene; V was cut back by 6 bases and J by 2 bases.